This paragraph covers one T cell receptor beta chain sequence. Its antigen remains undetermined. The input lacks base qualities; no much larger clone sits a single base away. Participants in the prospective study were enrolled through a virtual design, were aged about 18 to 100 years, and lived in 24 United States geographic areas. In the prospective study, participants were assigned to cohorts based on the clinical history participants reported in a screening survey and a study questionnaire. Recovered participants in ImmuneRACE Cohort 3 were defined by two consecutive negative NP/OP PCR tests, clearance by a healthcare professional, or resolution of symptoms. In the prospective study, mobile phlebotomists collected whole blood, serum and a nasopharyngeal or oropharyngeal swab from each participant. Additional blood draws and questionnaires over a 2-month period could optionally be provided by prospective study participants. Blood samples from the prospective study were shipped frozen or at room temperature prior to DNA extraction.

The immunoSEQ Assay, a bias-controlled multiplex PCR, was used to amplify TCRbeta CDR3 regions from genomic DNA. In the authors' own workflow: Within the assay, amplification of reference gene primers was used to estimate how many nucleated cells each sample contained. Sequence reads were collapsed and filtered to measure the absolute abundance of every unique TCRbeta CDR3 rearrangement. For each sample, productive Simpson clonality was calculated by taking the square root of Simpson's diversity index across productive rearrangements. The immuneACCESS repertoire file appears here via TCRdb, limited to in-frame rearrangements. These files lack a portion of the clones; in checked studies, under half of the deficit traces to unresolved V genes, and the cause of the others is not known. V and J calls and clone size are copied from that table; D and trimming were computed from the DNA. The sample table contains around 500,000 clones; only one count was recorded for 85% to 90% of them. Of the sample, 1.5% to 2% is held by the ten largest clones.

The CDR3 sequence holds 14 residues, the cysteine and phenylalanine included. CDR3 DNA is the only sequence kept; it has 42 bases, read in frame from the first base. The CDR1 and CDR2 encoded by the germline V gene (reference sequence) are LNHNV and YYDKDF. The V and J ends are trimmed by 6 bases and 6 bases, leaving 14 bases between them. This entry is derived from a study of blood T cell repertoires in COVID-19 (dated by TCRdb to between 2020 and 2021). Study-level background: The collaborator samples originated in the United States, Italy and Spain and spanned the acute and convalescent phases of COVID-19. The material from the prospective study consisted of cDNA or gDNA derived from T cells, B-cell-depleted T cells, or PBMCs. The dataset comprised deeply sampled blood TCRbeta repertoires from subjects exposed to, actively infected with, or recovered from COVID-19. The repertoires were released in a freely available public database meant as a resource for research on the immune response to SARS-CoV-2. The samples were drawn from two sources: the first 160 participants of the ongoing ImmuneRACE study, and about 1,300 subjects contributed by 6 global collaborators. Nearly every sample came with metadata listing a de-identified subject ID, COVID-19 status, age in years and sex. Where HLA class I and class II types were available, the types were taken from metadata supplied by the sample provider, not from assay-based typing.

The investigation overall reported the following: Clinical and demographic metadata were provided uncurated, with the amount varying by source and participant.

The TCR was taken from a woman between 40 and 55 years old who had recovered from COVID-19. The chain is assembled from TRBV15 and TRBJ1-4; a confident D gene designation cannot be given. The sequencing input was PBMCs or T cells enriched from blood (not recorded which). The sequenced DNA is TGTGCCACCAGTGGCGGGCGCCGGGATGAAAAACTGTTTTTT. The encoded protein is CATSGGRRDEKLFF.